The clone carrying this T cell receptor (beta chain) showed up many times. This entry comes from a study of response to subunit inactivated influenza vaccine. TCRdb reanalysed the RT-PCR reads using MiXCR and keeps one entry per CDR3 protein. The sample yields about 570,000 distinct CDR3 sequences, 11% seen once. Germline V gene sequence: CDR1 MGHDK, CDR2 SYGVNS. V shed 2 bases and J shed 4 bases, with 18 bases lying between them. The CDR3 covers 16 residues. These records were also assigned to another study, of T cells expressing NK-cell markers. That report adds: Synthesis of TCR beta cDNA relied on 5'RACE template switching carrying UMIs. The dominant NKG2C+ clonotypes represented roughly 1.0-7.5% of CD8+ T cells in six donors.

This specimen was PBMCs from blood, taken on the day of vaccination. This receptor was identified in a man aged 50-60 years who received an inactivated influenza vaccine. The V and J genes are TRBV25-1 and TRBJ2-7, with D tentatively TRBD2 (5 bases). The CDR3 DNA follows: TGTGCCAGCAGTGAAATTGGCCGAGGAGCGGCTTACGAGCAGTACTTC. It specifies CASSEIGRGAAYEQYF.